What follows are 2 T cell receptor beta chains derived from one specimen sequenced in a study of T cells in Graves' hyperthyroidism and ophthalmopathy. Amplification of TCR beta CDR3 regions used RNA as the template. The HTBI primer set served for first-round RT-PCR of the TCR CDR3. In TCRdb, the multiplex PCR reads were re-called with MiXCR into one record per CDR3 protein. The sample includes 500,000 to 650,000 distinct CDR3 sequences, 17% of them seen just once. Sequenced: blood. These receptors originate from a woman under 30 with Graves' ophthalmopathy.

This chain joins TRBV9 and TRBJ2-6, with 8 bases that match TRBD1. This CDR3 spans 19 amino acids. J was trimmed by 0 bases and V by 4 bases; bases with no gene match: 12. CDR1 and CDR2 from the germline V gene are SGDLS and YYNGEE. The CDR3 DNA is TGTGCCAGCAGCCCTTACCCGGGACAGGTTTACTCTGGGGCCAACGTCCTGACTTTC. As protein: CASSPYPGQVYSGANVLTF.

At least ten counts were recorded for this clonotype. This chain joins TRBV7-2 and TRBJ2-3; D uncertain. Germline lookup yields CDR1 SGHTA and CDR2 FQGNSA. The CDR3 consists of 18 residues. The germline V and J ends were trimmed by 7 bases and 0 bases, with 23 bases remaining between them. The CDR3 DNA follows: TGTGCCAGCACCCTCGACACCTTCACGGTCGTCAGCACAGATACGCAGTATTTT. Translation: CASTLDTFTVVSTDTQYF.